What follows are 16 T cell receptor beta chains derived from one specimen sequenced in a study of OX40 agonist ivuxolimab in advanced cancers. Sequencing was performed with immunoSEQ multiplex PCR; in TCRdb, only in-frame clones are kept and a portion is missing. The sample includes roughly 25,000 clones, roughly 80% of them seen just once. The sequencing here drew on CD4+ or CD8+ T cells sorted from blood, taken in a trial of the OX40 agonist ivuxolimab. Receptors originate from an adult with an advanced solid tumor such as melanoma, head and neck, liver or kidney cancer.

The V call is TRBV11-2, the J call TRBJ1-1; D gene uncertain. This CDR3 is 14 amino acids long. The ends were cut back, 0 bases at V and 5 bases at J, with 10 bases in the middle. CDR1 is SGHAT, CDR2 FQNNGV, per germline. The CDR3 bases are TGTGCCAGCAGCTTAGACAGACTAGTTACTGAAGCTTTCTTT. Protein sequence: CASSLDRLVTEAFF.

CDR3 DNA sequence: TGTGCCAGCAGCGAACAGGGTTACGAGCAGTACTTC. This translates into CASSEQGYEQYF. The chain joins TRBV2 to TRBJ2-7; a possible D gene is TRBD1 (6 bases). The CDR3 runs to 12 residues. Germline V gene sequence: CDR1 SNHLY, CDR2 FYNNEI. V lost 6 bases and J lost 4, with 10 bases in between.

The chain couples TRBV11-2 to TRBJ1-2, with D perhaps TRBD1 (5 bases). Trimming pared 5 bases from V and 3 bases from J, leaving 10 bases between. There are 13 residues in the CDR3. Looked up from germline, CDR1 is SGHAT and CDR2 is FQNNGV. The CDR3 loop is CASSGGEDYGYTF. The CDR3 nucleotides are TGTGCCAGCAGCGGGGGTGAAGACTATGGCTACACCTTC.

The chain employs TRBV6-6 and TRBJ2-7, with a tentative D call TRBD1 (6 bases). The ends were cut back, 5 bases at V and 1 base at J, with 12 bases in the middle. The CDR3 covers 14 residues. Germline V lookup: CDR1 MNHNY, CDR2 SVGAGI (reference sequence). The CDR3 DNA reads as TGTGCCAGCAGTCCCGGGACAAATTCCTACGAGCAGTACTTC. This sequence encodes CASSPGTNSYEQYF.

The chain combines TRBV6-5 with TRBJ2-1; tentatively, D is TRBD2 (6 bases). CDR3 length: 13 residues. Looked up from germline, CDR1 is MNHEY and CDR2 is SVGAGI. The V end lost 6 bases, the J end lost 5 bases, and 11 bases lay between the germline ends. The CDR3 DNA follows: TGTGCCAGCAGGGGACTGGCTAACAATGAGCAGTTCTTC. This encodes CASRGLANNEQFF.

This clone has just a few counts. V usage is TRBV19 and J usage is TRBJ2-2; 7 nucleotides align to TRBD1. Germline V lookup: CDR1 LNHDA, CDR2 SQIVND (reference sequence). CDR3 length equals 17 residues. The trim removed 6 bases at V and 2 bases at J, leaving 12 bases unmatched. CDR3 in amino acids: CASRQNRGQTNTGELFF. DNA of the CDR3: TGTGCCAGTAGACAAAACAGGGGCCAAACAAACACCGGGGAGCTGTTTTTT. The variable domain in full, completed from reference TRBV19 and TRBJ2-2, reads DGGITQSPKYLFRKEGQNVTLSCEQNLNHDAMYWYRQDPGQGLRLIYYSQIVNDFQKGDIAEGYSVSREKKESFPLTVTSAQKNPTAFYLCASRQNRGQTNTGELFFGEGSRLTVL.

The rearrangement links TRBV18 to TRBJ2-5; D ambiguous. The CDR3 extends over 15 amino acids. V was trimmed by 4 bases and J by 4 bases, leaving 16 bases between them. The germline CDR1 and CDR2 sequences are KGHSH and LQKENI. The CDR3 nucleotides are TGTGCCAGCTCACGCGACGGAACACTAAGAGAGACCCAGTACTTC. Its protein product is CASSRDGTLRETQYF.

The rearrangement links TRBV2 to TRBJ1-5; 7 bases fit TRBD1. Unmatched junction bases numbered 5, after V lost 6 bases and J lost 0 bases. Germline-derived CDR1 and CDR2 are SNHLY and FYNNEI. This CDR3 spans 15 amino acids. CDR3 sequence reads: CASRGTDYSNQPQHF. In DNA form, the CDR3 reads TGTGCCAGCAGGGGGACAGATTATAGCAATCAGCCCCAGCATTTT.

This chain uses TRBV5-4 with TRBJ1-2; maybe TRBD1 (5 bases). The V gene's germline CDR1 is SGHNT and CDR2 YYREEE (reference sequence). Between the trimmed V and J ends, which lost 0 bases and 5 bases, there was a span of 11 bases. This CDR3 has 14 residues. DNA for the CDR3: TGTGCCAGCAGCTTGGGACAGATTGTGTATGGCTACACCTTC. It specifies CASSLGQIVYGYTF.

The chain employs TRBV27 and TRBJ1-5, with 7 bases aligning to TRBD1. The CDR3 runs to 16 residues. After removal of 6 bases from V and 3 bases from J, the junction contained 11 bases not matched to a gene. Germline CDR1 and CDR2: MNHEY and SMNVEV (reference sequence). The CDR3: CASRPTQGVNNQPQHF. The CDR3 region has the DNA TGTGCCAGCAGGCCGACGCAGGGGGTTAACAATCAGCCCCAGCATTTT.

The chain recombines TRBV6-1 with TRBJ2-3; D perhaps matches TRBD1 (5 bases). With 6 bases removed from V and 2 bases from J, the gap between germline ends came to 12 bases. The CDR3 consists of 14 residues. Per the germline V gene, CDR1 is MNHNS and CDR2 is SASEGT. This CDR3 is CASRDRTHTDTQYF. CDR3 in DNA: TGTGCCAGCAGGGATCGGACACACACAGATACGCAGTATTTT.

The chain links TRBV7-2 to TRBJ1-2; D not resolved. V was clipped by 5 bases and J by 0 bases, with 10 bases between them. Per the germline V gene, CDR1 is SGHTA and CDR2 is FQGNSA. This CDR3 comprises 14 residues. The CDR3 nucleotides are TGTGCCAGCAGCACGGGAGTTCCTAACTATGGCTACACCTTC. It is translated as CASSTGVPNYGYTF. Using reference TRBV7-2 and TRBJ1-2 for the parts outside the CDR3, the full variable domain is GAGVSQSPSNKVTEKGKDVELRCDPISGHTALYWYRQSLGQGLEFLIYFQGNSAPDKSGLPSDRFSAERTGGSVSTLTIQRTQQEDSAVYLCASSTGVPNYGYTFGSGTRLTVV.

The V and J genes are TRBV7-3 and TRBJ2-1; 8 nucleotides agree with TRBD1. V was clipped by 5 bases and J by 6 bases; unmatched bases: 12. Per germline, CDR1 SGHTA and CDR2 FQGTGA. The CDR3 loop spans 16 amino acids. In DNA, the CDR3 is TGTGCCAGCAGCCCTTCCGCACTCACAGGGGGCAATGAGCAGTTCTTC. It specifies CASSPSALTGGNEQFF.

This clone was detected a few times. The chain links TRBV5-1 to TRBJ1-1, with D tentatively TRBD1 (6 bases). This CDR3 has 13 amino acids. V was pared by 1 base and J by 4 bases, with 8 bases between. CDR1 and CDR2 from the germline V gene are SGHRS and YFSETQ. The CDR3, as DNA: TGCGCCAGCAGCTTGAGAGGGGGCACTGAAGCTTTCTTT. Protein: CASSLRGGTEAFF.

The chain is built from TRBV21-1 and TRBJ1-1; TRBD1 was called by the table and not checked on the DNA. TRBV21-1 is given as a pseudogene. The CDR3 sequence is 16 residues long. CDR3 region: CASSKEGQTGDTEAFF. CDR3 coding DNA: TGTGCCAGCAGCAAAGAGGGACAGACGGGAGACACTGAAGCTTTCTTT.

V gene TRBV28 combines with J gene TRBJ1-1; 9 bases fit TRBD1. V gave up 6 bases and J gave up 1 base; unmatched junction bases: 6. The germline V gene encodes CDR1 MDHEN and CDR2 SYDVKM. CDR3 length equals 15 residues. In nucleotides, the CDR3 is TGTGCCAGCAGCGGGCCGGGACAGGGGAACACTGAAGCTTTCTTT. Translated: CASSGPGQGNTEAFF.